The rows below give T cell receptor beta chains drawn from one sample of a study of T cells after posttransplantation cyclophosphamide. Clones were sequenced by immunoSEQ multiplex PCR, and TCRdb holds only the in-frame ones, with some missing. The sample contains 2,500 to 3,500 clones, none occurring once; 10% to 15% lies in the top ten. The sequenced sample was PBMCs, obtained after allogeneic stem cell transplant with posttransplant cyclophosphamide. These TCRs come from a female patient aged 55-70 years who received an allogeneic stem cell transplant from a related donor and was CMV-positive. Some T cells may have come from the graft donor. Each CDR3 is given with its conserved first and last residue. A D gene is named only where the DNA matches it firmly. Size is stated as once, few, many or a size class.

12	-	TRBV27	many	TRBJ2-7	CASPGGSYEQYF	TGTGCCAGCCCAGGTGGGTCCTACGAGCAGTACTTC
14	TRBD1	TRBV6-1	many	TRBJ2-7	CASSNSGQKNEQYF	TGTGCCAGCAGTAACTCGGGACAGAAAAACGAGCAGTACTTC
13	-	TRBV29-1	many	TRBJ2-7	CSVEGQKTYEQYF	TGCAGCGTGGAGGGACAGAAGACCTACGAGCAGTACTTC
17	TRBD2	TRBV12-3/TRBV12-4	few	TRBJ2-6	CASSPLAGLSGANVLTF	TGTGCCAGCAGTCCCTTAGCGGGCCTCTCTGGGGCCAACGTCCTGACTTTC
14	-	TRBV18	many	TRBJ1-2	CASSSGSSAYGYTF	TGTGCCAGCTCGTCAGGATCCTCCGCCTATGGCTACACCTTC
14	-	TRBV28	many	TRBJ1-1	CASFPLILNTEAFF	TGTGCCTCTTTTCCCCTAATTTTGAACACTGAAGCTTTCTTT
14	-	TRBV5-1	many	TRBJ2-3	CASSDGQGTDTQYF	TGCGCCAGCAGCGACGGACAAGGCACAGATACGCAGTATTTT
15	TRBD1	TRBV5-1	many	TRBJ2-2	CASSLGQGGTGELFF	TGCGCCAGCAGCTTGGGACAGGGGGGCACCGGGGAGCTGTTTTTT
12	-	TRBV18	many	TRBJ1-5	CASSLSNQPQHF	TGTGCCAGCTCCCTTAGCAATCAGCCCCAGCATTTT
17	TRBD2	TRBV5-8	many	TRBJ2-3	CASSRDGAGGRTDTQYF	TGTGCCAGCAGCCGTGACGGAGCGGGGGGCCGCACAGATACGCAGTATTTT
14	TRBD1	TRBV6-6	medium-sized	TRBJ1-2	CASFRDSLNYGYTF	TGTGCCAGTTTCCGGGACAGCCTAAACTATGGCTACACCTTC
15	-	TRBV28	many	TRBJ2-6	CASSLRGSGANVLTF	TGTGCCAGCAGTCTAAGGGGGTCTGGGGCCAACGTCCTGACTTTC
16	TRBD2	TRBV6-2/TRBV6-3	many	TRBJ2-7	CASSQTTSGHYREQYF	TGTGCCAGCAGCCAAACGACTAGCGGGCATTATCGGGAGCAGTACTTC
14	TRBD2	TRBV27	few	TRBJ2-7	CASSLGTNSYEQYF	TGTGCCAGCAGTTTGGGGACTAACTCCTACGAGCAGTACTTC
15	-	TRBV6-6	many	TRBJ2-7	CASASPYLQGFEQYF	TGTGCCAGCGCCTCTCCCTACCTCCAGGGGTTCGAGCAGTACTTC
15	TRBD2	TRBV28	many	TRBJ2-5	CASTPGGLSQETQYF	TGTGCCAGCACCCCCGGGGGACTAAGTCAAGAGACCCAGTACTTC
16	TRBD2	TRBV7-2	many	TRBJ2-3	CASSTGSGGASDTQYF	TGTGCCAGCAGCACTGGTAGCGGGGGGGCATCAGATACGCAGTATTTT
14	-	TRBV18	many	TRBJ1-1	CASSPRGGTGEAFF	TGTGCCAGCTCACCCCGGGGGGGAACAGGTGAAGCTTTCTTT
14	-	TRBV5-1	many	TRBJ1-6	CASRQDSYNSPLHF	TGCGCCAGCAGACAGGACTCCTATAATTCACCCCTCCACTTT
12	-	TRBV28	many	TRBJ1-1	CARREGNTEAFF	TGTGCCAGGCGGGAGGGGAACACTGAAGCTTTCTTT
15	-	TRBV6-5	many	TRBJ2-2	CASSYGQPGPGELFF	TGTGCCAGCAGTTATGGACAGCCAGGGCCCGGGGAGCTGTTTTTT
15	TRBD1	TRBV28	many	TRBJ1-5	CASNLGGQTVQPQHF	TGTGCCAGCAACCTAGGGGGACAGACGGTTCAGCCCCAGCATTTT